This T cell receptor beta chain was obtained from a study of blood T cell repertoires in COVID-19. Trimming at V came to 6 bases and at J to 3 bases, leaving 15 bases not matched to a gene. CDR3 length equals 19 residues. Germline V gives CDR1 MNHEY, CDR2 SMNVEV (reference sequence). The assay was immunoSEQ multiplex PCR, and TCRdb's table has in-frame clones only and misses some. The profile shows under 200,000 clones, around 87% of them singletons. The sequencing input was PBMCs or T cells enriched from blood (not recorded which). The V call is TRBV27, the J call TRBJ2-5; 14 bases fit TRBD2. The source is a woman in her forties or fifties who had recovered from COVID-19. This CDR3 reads CASSQPPGLAGEGEETQYF. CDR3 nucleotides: TGTGCCAGCAGCCAACCCCCGGGACTAGCGGGGGAGGGAGAAGAGACCCAGTACTTC.